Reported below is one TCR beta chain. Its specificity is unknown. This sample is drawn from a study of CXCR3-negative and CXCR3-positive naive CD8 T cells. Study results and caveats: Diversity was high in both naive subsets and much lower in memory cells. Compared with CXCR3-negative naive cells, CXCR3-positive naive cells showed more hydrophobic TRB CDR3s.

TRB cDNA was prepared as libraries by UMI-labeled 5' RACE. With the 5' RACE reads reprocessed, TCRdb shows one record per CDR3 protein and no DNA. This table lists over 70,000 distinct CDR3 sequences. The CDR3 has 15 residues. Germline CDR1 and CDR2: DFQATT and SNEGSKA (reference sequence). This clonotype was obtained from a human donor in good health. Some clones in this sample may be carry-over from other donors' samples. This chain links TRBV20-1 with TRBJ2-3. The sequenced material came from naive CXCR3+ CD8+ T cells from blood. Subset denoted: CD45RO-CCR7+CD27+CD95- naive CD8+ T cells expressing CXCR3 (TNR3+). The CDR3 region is CSARDLAAGPDTQYF.